The clone carrying this TCR beta chain was counted at least ten times. Across 18 months, stable Graves' hyperthyroidism was marked by no progression to ophthalmopathy. Trimming took 4 bases from V and 5 from J; bases not matched to a gene: 14. Looked up from germline, CDR1 is SGHRS and CDR2 is YFSETQ. CDR3 length: 16 amino acids. The data were taken from a study of T cells in Graves' hyperthyroidism and ophthalmopathy. Authors of the study amplified TCR beta CDR3 regions from RNA transcripts. First-round RT-PCR with HTBI primers amplified the TCR CDR3 region. TCRdb reprocessed the multiplex PCR reads via MiXCR and lists one record per CDR3 protein. The sample carries approximately 590,000 distinct CDR3 sequences, 15% to 18% recorded once.

This chain uses TRBV5-1 with TRBJ1-1; 7 bases line up with TRBD1. This TCR came from a woman in her twenties or thirties with Graves' hyperthyroidism. Material for sequencing was blood. The CDR3 loop reads CASSLRLGQYATEAFF. CDR3 bases: TGCGCCAGCAGCCTCCGTTTGGGACAGTACGCAACTGAAGCTTTCTTT.